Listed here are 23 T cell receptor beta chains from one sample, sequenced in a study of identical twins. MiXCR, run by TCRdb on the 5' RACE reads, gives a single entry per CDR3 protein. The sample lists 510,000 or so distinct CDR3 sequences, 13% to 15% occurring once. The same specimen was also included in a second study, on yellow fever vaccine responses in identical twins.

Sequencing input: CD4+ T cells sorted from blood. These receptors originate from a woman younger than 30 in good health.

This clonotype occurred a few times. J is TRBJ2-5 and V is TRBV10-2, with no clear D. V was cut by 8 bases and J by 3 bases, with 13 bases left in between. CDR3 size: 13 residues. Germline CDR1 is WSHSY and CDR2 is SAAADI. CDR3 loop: CASRRGVEETQYF. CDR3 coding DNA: TGCGCCAGCCGAAGAGGTGTAGAAGAGACCCAGTACTTC.

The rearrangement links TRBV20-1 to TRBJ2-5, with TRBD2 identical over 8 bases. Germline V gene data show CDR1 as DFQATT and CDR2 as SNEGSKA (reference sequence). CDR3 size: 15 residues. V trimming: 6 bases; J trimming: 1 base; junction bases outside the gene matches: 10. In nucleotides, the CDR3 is TGCAGTGCCCAAGGCCTGGCGGGGGGCCAAGAGACCCAGTACTTC. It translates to CSAQGLAGGQETQYF.

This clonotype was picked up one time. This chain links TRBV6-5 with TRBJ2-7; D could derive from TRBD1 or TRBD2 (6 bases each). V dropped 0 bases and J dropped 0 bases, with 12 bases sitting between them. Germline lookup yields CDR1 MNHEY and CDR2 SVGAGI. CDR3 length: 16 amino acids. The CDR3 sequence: CASSYSGGPNSYEQYF. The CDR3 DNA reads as TGTGCCAGCAGTTACTCAGGGGGGCCAAACTCCTACGAGCAGTACTTC.

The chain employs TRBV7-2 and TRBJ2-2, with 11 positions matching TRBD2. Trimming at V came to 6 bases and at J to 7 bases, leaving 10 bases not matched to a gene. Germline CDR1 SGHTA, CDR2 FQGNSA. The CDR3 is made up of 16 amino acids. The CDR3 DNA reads TGTGCCAGCAGACTAGCGGGGGCGCCCGGGTTCGGGGAGCTGTTTTTT. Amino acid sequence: CASRLAGAPGFGELFF.

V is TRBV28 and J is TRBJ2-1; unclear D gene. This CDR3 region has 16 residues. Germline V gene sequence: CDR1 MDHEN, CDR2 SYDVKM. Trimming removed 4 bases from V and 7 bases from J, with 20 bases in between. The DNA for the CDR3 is TGTGCCAGCAGTTGGGATAGGACCTACCGGGTAAATGAGCAGTTCTTC. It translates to CASSWDRTYRVNEQFF.

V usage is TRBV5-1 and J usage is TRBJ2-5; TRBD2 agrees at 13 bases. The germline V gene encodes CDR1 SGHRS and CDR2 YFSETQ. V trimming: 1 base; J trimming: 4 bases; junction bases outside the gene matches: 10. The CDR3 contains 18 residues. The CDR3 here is CASSLTSGGASIGETQYF. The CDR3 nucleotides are TGCGCCAGCAGCTTGACTAGCGGGGGGGCCTCGATTGGAGAGACCCAGTACTTC. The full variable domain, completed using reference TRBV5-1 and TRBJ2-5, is KAGVTQTPRYLIKTRGQQVTLSCSPISGHRSVSWYQQTPGQGLQFLFEYFSETQRNKGNFPGRFSGRQFSNSRSEMNVSTLELGDSALYLCASSLTSGGASIGETQYFGPGTRLLVL.

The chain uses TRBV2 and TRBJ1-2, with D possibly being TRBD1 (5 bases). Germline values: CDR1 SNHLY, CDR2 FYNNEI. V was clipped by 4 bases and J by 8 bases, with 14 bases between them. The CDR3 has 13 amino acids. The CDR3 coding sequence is TGTGCCAGCAGTGGGACATTCCTTAGGGGCTACACCTTC. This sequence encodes CASSGTFLRGYTF.

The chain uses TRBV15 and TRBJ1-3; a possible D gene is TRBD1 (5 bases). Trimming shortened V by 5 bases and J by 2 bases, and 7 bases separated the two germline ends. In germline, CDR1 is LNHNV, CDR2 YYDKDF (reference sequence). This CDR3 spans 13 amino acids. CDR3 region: CATSPTAGNTIYF. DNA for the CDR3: TGTGCCACCAGCCCGACAGCTGGAAACACCATATATTTT.

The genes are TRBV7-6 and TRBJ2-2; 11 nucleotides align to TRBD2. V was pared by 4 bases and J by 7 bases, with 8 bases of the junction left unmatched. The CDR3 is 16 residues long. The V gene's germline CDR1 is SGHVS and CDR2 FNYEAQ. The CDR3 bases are TGTGCCAGCAGCTCCCAGACCGGGACTAGCGGCGGGGAGCTGTTTTTT. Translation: CASSSQTGTSGGELFF.

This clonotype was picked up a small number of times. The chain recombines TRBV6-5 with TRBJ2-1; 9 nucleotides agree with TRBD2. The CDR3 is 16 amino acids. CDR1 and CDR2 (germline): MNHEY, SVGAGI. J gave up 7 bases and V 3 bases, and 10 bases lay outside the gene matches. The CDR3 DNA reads TGTGCCAGCAGTTATTCGGTAGCGGGAGTGGATAATGAGCAGTTCTTC. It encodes CASSYSVAGVDNEQFF.

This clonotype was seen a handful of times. The CDR3 coding sequence is TGTGCCAGCAGCCACGATTTGAACTCCTACAATGAGCAGTTCTTC. Translated: CASSHDLNSYNEQFF. The chain carries TRBV7-9 and TRBJ2-1; D unresolved. The CDR3 spans 15 residues. Per the germline V gene, CDR1 is SEHNR and CDR2 is FQNEAQ (reference sequence). V was clipped by 5 bases and J by 0 bases, with 11 bases between them.

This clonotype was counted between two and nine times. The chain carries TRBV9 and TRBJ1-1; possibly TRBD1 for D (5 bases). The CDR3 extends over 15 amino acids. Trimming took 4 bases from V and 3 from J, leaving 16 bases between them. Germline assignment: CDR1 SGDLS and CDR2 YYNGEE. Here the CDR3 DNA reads TGTGCCAGCAGCACCGAGGGGTATTTAGACACTGAAGCTTTCTTT. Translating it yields CASSTEGYLDTEAFF.

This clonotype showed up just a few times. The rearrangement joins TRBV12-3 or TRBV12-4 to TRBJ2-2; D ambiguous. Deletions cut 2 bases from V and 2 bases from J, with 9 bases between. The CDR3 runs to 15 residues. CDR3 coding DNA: TGTGCCAGCAGTTTAAAGGACGGTAACACCGGGGAGCTGTTTTTT. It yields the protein CASSLKDGNTGELFF.

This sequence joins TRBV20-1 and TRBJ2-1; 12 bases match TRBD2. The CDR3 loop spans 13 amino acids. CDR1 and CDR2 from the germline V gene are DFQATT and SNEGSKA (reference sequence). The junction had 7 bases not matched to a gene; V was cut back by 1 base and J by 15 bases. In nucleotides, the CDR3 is TGCAGTGCTAGAGTCCTAGCGGGGGGGCTTGCGTTCTTC. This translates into CSARVLAGGLAFF.

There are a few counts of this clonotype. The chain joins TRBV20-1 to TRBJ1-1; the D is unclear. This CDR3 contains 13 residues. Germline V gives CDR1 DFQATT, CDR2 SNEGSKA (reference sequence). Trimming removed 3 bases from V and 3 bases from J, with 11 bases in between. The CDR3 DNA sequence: TGCAGTGCTAGGGGTGGGGAGGACACTGAAGCTTTCTTT. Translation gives CSARGGEDTEAFF.

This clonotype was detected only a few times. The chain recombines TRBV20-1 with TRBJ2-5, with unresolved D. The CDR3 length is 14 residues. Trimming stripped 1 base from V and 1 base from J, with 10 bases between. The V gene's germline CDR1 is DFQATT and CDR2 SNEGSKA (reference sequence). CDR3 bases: TGCAGTGCTAGAGTGGGCCACCTCCAAGAGACCCAGTACTTC. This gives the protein CSARVGHLQETQYF.

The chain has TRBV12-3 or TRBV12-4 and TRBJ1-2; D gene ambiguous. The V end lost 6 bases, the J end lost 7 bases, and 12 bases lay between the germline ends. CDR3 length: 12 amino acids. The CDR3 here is CASSNRQVGYTF. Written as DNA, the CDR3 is TGTGCCAGCAGCAATAGACAAGTTGGCTACACCTTC.

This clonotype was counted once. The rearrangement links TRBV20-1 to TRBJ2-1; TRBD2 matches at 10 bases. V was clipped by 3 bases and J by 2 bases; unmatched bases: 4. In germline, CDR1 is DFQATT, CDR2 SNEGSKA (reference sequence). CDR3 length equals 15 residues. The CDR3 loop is CSARASGRPYNEQFF. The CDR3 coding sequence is TGCAGTGCTAGGGCTAGCGGGAGACCCTACAATGAGCAGTTCTTC.

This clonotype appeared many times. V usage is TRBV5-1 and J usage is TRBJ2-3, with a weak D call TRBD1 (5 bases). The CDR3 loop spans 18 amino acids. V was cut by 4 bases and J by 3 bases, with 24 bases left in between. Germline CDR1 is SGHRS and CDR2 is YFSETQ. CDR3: CASSPAAGWVSETDTQYF. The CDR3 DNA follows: TGCGCCAGCAGCCCCGCAGCAGGGTGGGTCTCGGAAACAGATACGCAGTATTTT.

CDR3 bases: TGCGCCAGCAGCCCCCGGGACAGGGGAGGTCAGCCCCAGCATTTT. It yields the protein CASSPRDRGGQPQHF. This sequence joins TRBV4-1 and TRBJ1-5; 10 bases fit TRBD1. The CDR3 spans 15 residues. CDR1 and CDR2 (germline): MGHRA, YSYEKL. Losses at the gene ends were 4 bases for V and 6 bases for J; bases not matched to a gene: 6.

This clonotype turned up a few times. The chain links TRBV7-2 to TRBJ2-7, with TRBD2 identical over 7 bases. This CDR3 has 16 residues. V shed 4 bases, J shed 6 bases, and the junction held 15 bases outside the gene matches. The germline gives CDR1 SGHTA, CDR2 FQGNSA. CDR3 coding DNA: TGTGCCAGCAGCTCCATAAGCGGGAAGGTCCCTTTCGAGCAGTACTTC. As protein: CASSSISGKVPFEQYF.

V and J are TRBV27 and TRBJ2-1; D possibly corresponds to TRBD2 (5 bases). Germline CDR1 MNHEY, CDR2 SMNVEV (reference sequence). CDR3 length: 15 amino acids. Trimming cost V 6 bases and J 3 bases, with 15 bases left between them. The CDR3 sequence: CASSRDYLLYNEQFF. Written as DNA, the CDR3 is TGTGCCAGCAGCCGAGACTACCTCCTCTACAATGAGCAGTTCTTC.

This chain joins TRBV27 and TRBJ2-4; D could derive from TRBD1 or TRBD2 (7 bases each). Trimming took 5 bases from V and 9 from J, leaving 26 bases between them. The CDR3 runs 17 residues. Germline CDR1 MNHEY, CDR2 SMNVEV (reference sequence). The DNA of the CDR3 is TGTGCCAGCAGTAAAATGGGAGGGACAGTCTCTCCAAGCATTCAGTACTTC. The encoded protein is CASSKMGGTVSPSIQYF.